Listed below are T cell receptor beta chains from one sample, sequenced in a study of control samples from healthy donors and cancer patients. Here immunoSEQ multiplex PCR was the method, and the copy in TCRdb shows in-frame clones only, minus some. There are some 45,000 clones in the sample; around four fifths occur only once, and over 45% lies in the top ten. Sequenced input: blood. These receptors were taken from a man between 60 and 75 years old in good health. The CDR3 runs from the conserved cysteine through the conserved F or W. The D gene is left open where the match is weak. Rows may omit the clone size; those that give it use once, few, many or a size class.

>TRBV15|-|-|13|TRBJ2-7
TGTGCCACCAGCAGGGCCCAGGGCTACGAGCAGTACTTC
CATSRAQGYEQYF
>TRBV2|-|TRBD1|14|TRBJ1-1
TGTGCCACTAGGGACAGCCCCTCGAACACTGAAGCTTTCTTT
CATRDSPSNTEAFF
>TRBV5-1|-|TRBD1|14|TRBJ2-5
TGCGCCAGCAGCAAGGGACAGGGGGATGAGACCCAGTACTTC
CASSKGQGDETQYF
>TRBV18|-|-|13|TRBJ1-5
TGTGCCAGCTCACCACCGGTGGGCAGGACCCAGCATTTT
CASSPPVGRTQHF
>TRBV5-4|-|TRBD2|15|TRBJ2-1
TGTGCCAGCAGGCCGGGACTAGCGGGGGACAATGAGCAGTTCTTC
CASRPGLAGDNEQFF
>TRBV7-6|-|TRBD2|16|TRBJ2-7
TGTGCCAGCAGTTCGGGACTAGCGGGAGTCGGCTACGAGCAGTACTTC
CASSSGLAGVGYEQYF
>TRBV9|once|-|16|TRBJ2-5
TGTGCCAGCAGCTCCACGCCGGGCCTTGCGGGAGAGACCCAGTACTTC
CASSSTPGLAGETQYF
>TRBV2|-|TRBD1|13|TRBJ1-2
TGTGCCAGCATCAAAAGACAGGGGGAGGGCTACACCTTC
CASIKRQGEGYTF
>TRBV5-1|-|TRBD2|15|TRBJ2-7
TGCGCCAGCAGCTTCGCGGGACTAGCGGGAAACGAGCAGTACTTC
CASSFAGLAGNEQYF
>TRBV7-3|-|-|17|TRBJ2-6
TGTGCCAGCAGCTTAAAGGGGCGGGGAGGCCGGGCCAACGTCCTGACTTTC
CASSLKGRGGRANVLTF
>TRBV6-5|-|TRBD2|13|TRBJ2-1
TGTGCCAGCAAAAGCGGGGGCCCGGGTGAGCAGTTCTTC
CASKSGGPGEQFF
>TRBV11-2|-|-|13|TRBJ1-5
TGTGCCAGCAGCTCGGGAGTCAATCAGCCCCAGCATTTT
CASSSGVNQPQHF
>TRBV5-5|-|TRBD1|17|TRBJ1-3
TGTGCCAGCAGCTTCCGGGACAGAGGAAGCTCTGGAAACACCATATATTTT
CASSFRDRGSSGNTIYF
>TRBV6-5|-|-|14|TRBJ2-6
TGTGCCAGCAGTTACTTCTCTGGGGCCAACGTCCTGACTTTC
CASSYFSGANVLTF
>TRBV18|-|-|13|TRBJ1-5
TGTGCCAGCTCACCCTCCCTGGATCAGCCCCAGCATTTT
CASSPSLDQPQHF
>TRBV28|-|TRBD1|15|TRBJ1-5
TGTGCCAGCAGTATCAGGACAGGGGGCAATCAGCCCCAGCATTTT
CASSIRTGGNQPQHF
>TRBV28|-|TRBD1|14|TRBJ1-2
TGTGCCAGCAGCCGGGGACAGGGTCTCTATGGCTACACCTTC
CASSRGQGLYGYTF
>TRBV4-3|-|-|16|TRBJ1-6
TGCGCCAGCAGCCGAGCCGGGCCCGGATCTAATTCACCCCTCCACTTT
CASSRAGPGSNSPLHF
>TRBV9|-|-|13|TRBJ2-3
TGTGCCAGCAGCCCAGTTAGGTCAGATACGCAGTATTTT
CASSPVRSDTQYF
>TRBV9|-|-|14|TRBJ1-2
TGTGCCAGCAGCGTAAACAGCGCGAACTATGGCTACACCTTC
CASSVNSANYGYTF
>TRBV19|-|-|12|TRBJ2-1
TGTGCCAGTAGTGCAGGGGCAGGTGAGCAGTTCTTC
CASSAGAGEQFF
>TRBV7-8|-|TRBD1|17|TRBJ1-1
TGTGCCAGCAGCTTGGGACAGGGGGCATTCCTAGGCACTGAAGCTTTCTTT
CASSLGQGAFLGTEAFF
>TRBV27|-|TRBD1|14|TRBJ1-1
TGTGCCAGCAGTTTAAGGGGGCAGAACACTGAAGCTTTCTTT
CASSLRGQNTEAFF
>TRBV25-1|-|-|13|TRBJ2-7
TGTGCCAGCGGACGGGACGTTCCCTACGAGCAGTACTTC
CASGRDVPYEQYF
>TRBV19|once|-|16|TRBJ1-6
TGTGCCAGTAGTATAGGTGGTCTAGGTGATAATTCACCCCTCCACTTT
CASSIGGLGDNSPLHF
>TRBV5-4|once|-|13|TRBJ2-3
TGTGCCAGCAGCTTTAGGGGGGCAGATACGCAGTATTTT
CASSFRGADTQYF
>TRBV5-1|-|TRBD2|24|TRBJ2-3
TGCGCCAGCAGCTTTCGTGCCAGGGGGCTATATTTGAATACTAGCGGGGGGAGAACAGATACGCAGTATTTT
CASSFRARGLYLNTSGGRTDTQYF
>TRBV6-5|-|TRBD1|13|TRBJ1-1
TGTGCCAGCAGGCGACAGGGTAACTCTGAAGCTTTCTTT
CASRRQGNSEAFF
>TRBV29-1|-|-|13|TRBJ1-4
TGCAGCGTCAGTGCCGGGAGAAATGAAAAACTGTTTTTT
CSVSAGRNEKLFF
>TRBV24-1|-|TRBD1|15|TRBJ2-1
TGTGCCACCAGTCCGCGGGACAGGTCGTACAATGAGCAGTTCTTC
CATSPRDRSYNEQFF
>TRBV27|few|-|11|TRBJ2-4
TGTGCCAGCAGTTTCATGGGCATTCAGTACTTC
CASSFMGIQYF
>TRBV6-2/TRBV6-3|-|-|14|TRBJ1-1
TGTGCCAGCAGTTCGGTCTCCTTTGGATCTGAAGCTTTCTTT
CASSSVSFGSEAFF
>TRBV5-1|-|-|14|TRBJ1-1
TGCGCCAGCAGCCCCTTACCTCCGTCGAGGGAAGCTTTCTTT
CASSPLPPSREAFF
>TRBV5-4|-|-|15|TRBJ1-2
TGTGCCAGCAGCACCGAAGGGGCAACTATCTATGGCTACACCTTC
CASSTEGATIYGYTF
>TRBV30|-|TRBD1|13|TRBJ1-5
TGTGCCTGGACGACAGGGAGCAATCAGCCCCAGCATTTT
CAWTTGSNQPQHF
>TRBV6-1|-|TRBD1|18|TRBJ2-4
TGTGCCAGCAGTGAAAAATCGGACAGGGCCGGATACAAAAACATTCAGTACTTC
CASSEKSDRAGYKNIQYF
>TRBV5-1|-|TRBD1|14|TRBJ2-3
TGCGCCAGCAGCTCGACAGGGAGCACAGATACGCAGTATTTT
CASSSTGSTDTQYF
>TRBV5-1|once|-|15|TRBJ2-5
TGCGCCAGCAGCTTGTTTGGCCGGGGACAAGAGACCCAGTACTTC
CASSLFGRGQETQYF
>TRBV6-5|once|-|13|TRBJ1-6
TGTGCCAGCAGGATTAGAAGTAATTCACCCCTCCACTTT
CASRIRSNSPLHF